These 9 T cell receptor beta chains share one sample of origin, sequenced in a study of blood T cells in healthy people across ages. A second about 7 to 11 cycle PCR used barcoded and J-beta primers. TCRdb itself ran the 5' RACE reads through MiXCR, one entry per CDR3 protein. The table shows approximately 760,000 distinct CDR3 sequences, with just under 25% occurring only once. The same sample was also used in a study of T cells of mothers and their children.

Sequencing was done on a sample of blood. The receptors come from a boy between 10 and 17 years old in good health.

This CDR3 reads CASSQGGPKQYF. The DNA of the CDR3 is TGTGCCAGCAGCCAAGGGGGACCCAAGCAGTACTTC. This chain uses TRBV14 with TRBJ2-7; D may match TRBD1 or TRBD2 (5 bases each). From germline, CDR1 is SGHDN and CDR2 FVKESK. V shed 1 base and J shed 8 bases, with 9 bases lying between them. This CDR3 spans 12 amino acids.

V gene TRBV29-1 combines with J gene TRBJ2-1; TRBD1 matches at 9 bases. The length of the CDR3 is 14 residues. V was pared by 7 bases and J by 8 bases, with 12 bases of the junction left unmatched. Germline-derived CDR1 and CDR2 are SQVTM and ANQGSEA. In DNA, the CDR3 is TGCAGCGCGACGGGGACAGGGTTTGTGGATGAGCAGTTCTTC. Amino acids: CSATGTGFVDEQFF.

The chain couples TRBV4-3 to TRBJ2-5; D is perhaps TRBD1 (6 bases). The CDR3 is 16 amino acids. V lost 0 bases and J 0 bases, leaving 11 bases between the germline ends. Germline values: CDR1 LGHNA, CDR2 YSLEER. CDR3 nucleotide sequence: TGCGCCAGCAGCCAAGATGAAGGGGGAAACCAAGAGACCCAGTACTTC. Translated: CASSQDEGGNQETQYF.

The chain carries TRBV7-3 and TRBJ2-7; 9 bases map to TRBD2. The length of the CDR3 is 16 residues. The ends lost 1 base at V and 7 bases at J; junction bases unmatched: 11. Germline CDR1 SGHTA, CDR2 FQGTGA. CDR3 nucleotides: TGTGCCAGCAGCTTAATGGAGCGGGGGGCCTCTGGGGAGCAGTACTTC. Translating it yields CASSLMERGASGEQYF. Looking up the rest from reference TRBV7-3 and TRBJ2-7 gives the full variable domain: GAGVSQTPSNKVTEKGKYVELRCDPISGHTALYWYRQSLGQGPEFLIYFQGTGAADDSGLPNDRFFAVRPEGSVSTLKIQRTERGDSAVYLCASSLMERGASGEQYFGPGTRLTVT.

V gene TRBV7-8 combines with J gene TRBJ2-5; 7 nucleotides match TRBD1. With V trimmed by 3 bases and J by 1 base, 8 bases remained unmatched. The CDR3 length is 16 residues. Germline lookup yields CDR1 SGHVS and CDR2 FQNEAQ. The CDR3 sequence: CASSFDRDGFQETQYF. Written as DNA, the CDR3 is TGTGCCAGCAGCTTCGACAGGGATGGGTTCCAAGAGACCCAGTACTTC.

This clonotype was seen at least ten times. This chain links TRBV12-3 or TRBV12-4 with TRBJ2-5; 8 nucleotides match TRBD1. There are 15 residues in the CDR3. J lost 1 base, V lost 3 bases, and 4 bases had no gene match. CDR3 DNA: TGTGCCAGCAGTTTCCCCGGGACAGGCCAAGAGACCCAGTACTTC. It encodes CASSFPGTGQETQYF.

The chain uses TRBV9 and TRBJ1-6, with 9 bases that match TRBD1. The CDR3 totals 15 residues. CDR1 and CDR2 (germline): SGDLS, YYNGEE. V lost 2 bases to trimming and J lost 8 bases; unmatched junction nucleotides: 5. CDR3 loop: CASSVTGQGDSPLHF. CDR3 in DNA: TGTGCCAGCAGCGTCACGGGACAGGGAGATTCACCCCTCCACTTT.

This clonotype was recorded a few times. The genes are TRBV14 and TRBJ2-1; D assignment may be TRBD1 or TRBD2 (5 bases each). Germline assignment: CDR1 SGHDN and CDR2 FVKESK. The CDR3 is 15 residues long. With 4 bases removed from V and 4 bases from J, the gap between germline ends came to 14 bases. CDR3 DNA: TGTGCCAGCAGCCGACCCGGGACCCTGTACAATGAGCAGTTCTTC. Translated, it gives CASSRPGTLYNEQFF. Variable domain in full (rest from reference TRBV14 and TRBJ2-1): EAGVTQFPSHSVIEKGQTVTLRCDPISGHDNLYWYRRVMGKEIKFLLHFVKESKQDESGMPNNRFLAERTGGTYSTLKVQPAELEDSGVYFCASSRPGTLYNEQFFGPGTRLTVL.

This clonotype was seen a few times. The chain has TRBV18 and TRBJ2-4; D gene ambiguous. CDR1 and CDR2 from the germline V gene are KGHSH and LQKENI. Deletions cut 2 bases from V and 6 bases from J, with 8 bases between. The CDR3 is 13 amino acids. DNA for the CDR3: TGTGCCAGCTCACCAGGGGATGTAAACATTCAGTACTTC. Its translation: CASSPGDVNIQYF.